The table lists the clone carrying this TCR beta chain with many counts. Its specificity is not known. The CDR3 consists of 12 residues. Trimming cost V 6 bases and J 6 bases, with 15 bases left between them. The germline gives CDR1 DFQATT, CDR2 SNEGSKA (reference sequence). One entry per CDR3 protein, called by TCRdb with MiXCR from the 5' RACE reads. In the table there are around 320,000 distinct CDR3 sequences, approximately 4% of which are singletons. This sample was included in a study of T cells after yellow fever vaccination. Broader study findings: A small share of clonotypes appeared in both CD4 and CD8 compartments. Most primary-vaccination clones reappeared after the booster (about 97% CD4, about 88% CD8). Secondary responses were weaker yet peaked faster, day 5 versus 15.

The gene calls are TRBV20-1 and TRBJ2-7, with D possibly matching TRBD2 (6 bases). The sequenced sample was PBMCs, obtained 15 days after the yellow fever booster vaccination. This receptor was taken from a man aged 18 to 29 who received the YFV17D yellow fever vaccine. This chain's CDR3 is CSAQGVTSEQYF. CDR3 bases: TGCAGTGCCCAAGGGGTGACTAGCGAGCAGTACTTC.